The clone carrying this T cell receptor (beta chain) was found a few times. Its cognate antigen is unknown. This record belongs to a study of beta chain features in type 1 diabetes. The study reverse transcribed the entire isolated RNA, so it sequenced expressed TCRB transcripts. Method: immunoSEQ multiplex PCR; TCRdb's copy keeps in-frame clones and lacks some. The sample yields about 230,000 clones, 9% to 10% seen once. The CDR3 has 15 residues. V gave up 0 bases and J gave up 4 bases, with 14 bases separating them. The germline V gene encodes CDR1 SGHRS and CDR2 YFSETQ. Study results and limitations: Any HLA effect on TCRB rearrangement was left unresolved by small sub-analyses. PCR could preferentially amplify shorter templates, alike in patients and controls.

The sequence was obtained from a woman in her late teens or twenties in good health. Sequences were obtained from naive CD4+ T cells from blood. This sequence joins TRBV5-1 and TRBJ2-7, with a possible D match to TRBD2 (5 bases). This chain's CDR3 is CASSLASGSVYEQYF. CDR3 nucleotide sequence: TGCGCCAGCAGCTTGGCCAGCGGCAGCGTTTACGAGCAGTACTTC.